The next 11 T cell receptor beta chains were all read from a single sample in a study of CD8 T cells in ankylosing spondylitis. TCRdb reprocessed the 5' RACE reads via MiXCR and lists one record per CDR3 protein. The sample records about 300,000 distinct CDR3 sequences, around a tenth being singletons. Sequencing was done on a sample of blood, either unsorted or a sorted T cell fraction (not recorded which). The source of these receptors is a female donor with ankylosing spondylitis or in good health (not recorded which).

The gene calls are TRBV29-1 and TRBJ1-2, with D possibly matching TRBD1 (5 bases). Trimming took off 3 bases at V and 7 bases at J, with 15 bases between the two ends. Germline lookup yields CDR1 SQVTM and CDR2 ANQGSEA. CDR3 length: 13 amino acids. CDR3 bases: TGCAGCGTTGAGTTTGGGGGATTTTCTGGCTACACCTTC. It is translated as CSVEFGGFSGYTF. The full variable domain, with the rest looked up from reference TRBV29-1 and TRBJ1-2, is SAVISQKPSRDICQRGTSLTIQCQVDSQVTMMFWYRQQPGQSLTLIATANQGSEATYESGFVIDKFPISRPNLTFSTLTVSNMSPEDSSIYLCSVEFGGFSGYTFGSGTRLTVV.

This clonotype was seen more than once but under ten times. V and J are TRBV6-5 and TRBJ1-1; D perhaps matches TRBD1 (5 bases). V was clipped by 2 bases and J by 1 base, with 14 bases between them. The CDR3 is made up of 16 amino acids. In germline, CDR1 is MNHEY, CDR2 SVGAGI. CDR3 residues: CASSYGWGTPNTEAFF. Here the CDR3 DNA reads TGTGCCAGCAGTTACGGGTGGGGCACGCCGAACACTGAAGCTTTCTTT.

This clonotype was picked up many times. The rearrangement uses TRBV19 and TRBJ2-5; no firm D call. Germline V CDR1 and CDR2: LNHDA, SQIVND (reference sequence). The CDR3 is 15 amino acids. V was trimmed by 0 bases and J by 4 bases, leaving 12 bases between them. The CDR3 loop reads CASSIEGRSPETQYF. The CDR3 DNA reads TGTGCCAGTAGTATAGAAGGCAGGTCACCAGAGACCCAGTACTTC.

The DNA of the CDR3 is TGTGCCAGCAGTTTAAGGGCCCTTCTTGGGGCCTCTGGAAACACCATATATTTT. Translated, it gives CASSLRALLGASGNTIYF. The gene calls are TRBV12-3 or TRBV12-4 and TRBJ1-3; D may be TRBD1 (5 bases). The CDR3 is made up of 18 amino acids. V was cut by 2 bases and J by 0 bases, with 17 bases left in between.

The sample holds many counts of this clonotype. This chain uses TRBV12-3 or TRBV12-4 with TRBJ2-5; the D gene is possibly TRBD1 (6 bases). This CDR3 spans 15 amino acids. Trimming removed 7 bases at V and 10 bases at J, with 25 bases between. CDR3 sequence reads: CASILSGHPIGDQYF. The CDR3 nucleotides read TGTGCCAGCATTCTTTCGGGACACCCGATCGGGGACCAGTACTTC.

This clonotype was seen many times. The rearrangement links TRBV5-1 to TRBJ2-5, with D maybe TRBD1 (5 bases). Trimming stripped 0 bases from V and 2 bases from J, with 11 bases between. CDR3 size: 15 residues. CDR1 is SGHRS and CDR2 is YFSETQ in the germline V gene. DNA of the CDR3: TGCGCCAGCAGCTTGGTCAGGGTCCAACAAGAGACCCAGTACTTC. Its translation is CASSLVRVQQETQYF.

In its sample, this clonotype was seen many times. The chain recombines TRBV27 with TRBJ1-5; no firm D call. Trimming stripped 0 bases from V and 5 bases from J, with 11 bases between. Germline CDR1 MNHEY, CDR2 SMNVEV (reference sequence). The CDR3 consists of 15 residues. CDR3: CASSLSTPRYQPQHF. The CDR3 coding sequence is TGTGCCAGCAGTTTATCGACCCCCCGATATCAGCCCCAGCATTTT.

This clonotype was detected many times. The gene calls are TRBV12-3 or TRBV12-4 and TRBJ1-2, with D tentatively TRBD1 (5 bases). The CDR3 is 14 residues long. The V gene lost 7 bases and the J gene lost 1 base, with 13 bases spanning the gap. Written as DNA, the CDR3 is TGTGCCAGCACTTCCGGGACCCTTAACTATGGCTACACCTTC. This codes for CASTSGTLNYGYTF.

The table lists this clonotype with many counts. V usage is TRBV5-6 and J usage is TRBJ2-7; D unclear. Looked up from germline, CDR1 is SGHDT and CDR2 is YYEEEE. V shed 0 bases and J shed 4 bases, with 8 bases lying between them. The CDR3 is made up of 13 amino acids. CDR3 loop: CASSLVRSYEQYF. Here the CDR3 DNA reads TGTGCCAGCAGCTTGGTTCGTAGTTACGAGCAGTACTTC.

A note on this clonotype: A much larger clone differs from this one at a single base, so this may be a read error. The chain carries TRBV5-1 and TRBJ2-3; 7 bases are shared with TRBD1. The CDR3 length is 13 residues. From germline, CDR1 is SGHRS and CDR2 YFSETQ. CDR3 bases: TGCGCCAGCAGGAGACAGGGAACAGATACGCAGTCTTTT. Protein sequence: CASRRQGTDTQSF.

Many counts were recorded for this clonotype. The gene calls are TRBV4-3 and TRBJ1-3; 8 bases are a match to TRBD1. J was trimmed by 5 bases and V by 1 base; bases with no gene match: 7. The CDR3 totals 16 residues. CDR1 is LGHNA and CDR2 is YSLEER in the germline V gene. CDR3 nucleotides: TGCGCCAGCAGCCAAGCGGCAGGGGGCGGGAGAAACACCATATATTTT. Translating it yields CASSQAAGGGRNTIYF.